The rows below give T cell receptor beta chains drawn from one sample of a study of CD8 T cells in Susac syndrome. MiXCR was run by TCRdb on the immunoSEQ multiplex PCR reads, yielding one entry per CDR3 protein. The sample records about 180,000 distinct CDR3 sequences, about 94% being singletons. The sample taken for sequencing was CD4+ T cells from PBMCs. Receptors were obtained from a human donor with multiple sclerosis. CDR3s include the opening cysteine and the closing phenylalanine or tryptophan. A D gene is named only where the DNA matches it firmly. Size is stated for part of the rows, as once, few or many counts, or as a class when the clone is expanded.

v_call	d_call	clone_size	j_call	cdr3_nt	cdr3_aa
TRBV5-6	-	-	TRBJ2-3	TGTGCCAGCAGATCAGAAACGGGCCATCCCCCTTACACAGATACGCAGTATTTT	CASRSETGHPPYTDTQYF
TRBV20-1	-	once	TRBJ2-5	TGCAGTGCTAGAGGCTTGGGGAAAGTCGGCCAAGAGACCCAGTACTTC	CSARGLGKVGQETQYF
TRBV7-9	-	-	TRBJ2-3	TGTGCCAGCAGCTTAGATGGCAGATACACAGATACGCAGTATTTT	CASSLDGRYTDTQYF
TRBV30	-	-	TRBJ1-3	TGTGCCTGGAGTGTAGTCGGAGGAAACACCATATATTTT	CAWSVVGGNTIYF
TRBV15	-	-	TRBJ2-5	TGTGCCACCAGCATCGGCCCGTGGGAGACCCAGTACTTC	CATSIGPWETQYF
TRBV7-2	-	-	TRBJ1-6	TGTGCCAGCAGCAAAGGGGTAACCAGGGGCTCCTATAATTCACCCCTCCACTTT	CASSKGVTRGSYNSPLHF
TRBV7-9	TRBD1	-	TRBJ2-3	TGTGCCAGCAGCCCATTCGGACAGGGGATTCCAGATACGCAGTATTTT	CASSPFGQGIPDTQYF
TRBV4-1	TRBD1	once	TRBJ2-4	TGCGCCAGCAGCCAAGTGGACAGGGAAGCTGGCATTCAGTACTTC	CASSQVDREAGIQYF
TRBV12-3/TRBV12-4	-	-	TRBJ2-5	TGTGCCAGCAGCTCAGGCGGGGCTATTCAAGAGACCCAGTACTTC	CASSSGGAIQETQYF
TRBV7-2	TRBD2	-	TRBJ2-5	TGTGCCAGCAGCTTAGAACTAGCGGGAACTTACCAAGAGACCCAGTACTTC	CASSLELAGTYQETQYF
TRBV20-1	TRBD1	-	TRBJ2-5	TGCAGTGCAGATGGACAGGGCCCAACCCGTGGAGAGACCCAGTACTTC	CSADGQGPTRGETQYF
TRBV29-1	-	-	TRBJ2-5	TGCAGCGTGACCAGGGTTATGAAGACCCAGTACTTC	CSVTRVMKTQYF
TRBV30	-	-	TRBJ1-5	TGTGCCTGGAGTGTAGCGGGTATGAGCAATCAGCCCCAGCATTTT	CAWSVAGMSNQPQHF
TRBV20-1	-	-	TRBJ1-1	TGCAGTGCTAGAGATTGGGGGGCCCTCAGTGGAGCTTTCTTT	CSARDWGALSGAFF
TRBV7-9	-	-	TRBJ2-1	TGTGCCAGCTCCCAGGGGAGGCAATACAATGAGCAGTTCTTC	CASSQGRQYNEQFF
TRBV6-6	-	-	TRBJ1-1	TGTGCCAGCAGTTTCGAACTCCCAGTGAACACTGAAGCTTTCTTT	CASSFELPVNTEAFF
TRBV27	-	-	TRBJ1-5	TGTGCCAGCAGTTTATCTGACAGGTCGAATCAGCCCCAGCATTTT	CASSLSDRSNQPQHF
TRBV18	-	-	TRBJ2-1	TGTGCCAGCTCACCACGTAGGAAGGGGCGGATCAACCACGAGGCCTACAATGAGCAGTTCTTC	CASSPRRKGRINHEAYNEQFF
TRBV20-1	TRBD1	-	TRBJ2-7	TGCAGTGCTACCCCCTCGAGGGGGCGAAGGGAAGAGCAGTACTTC	CSATPSRGRREEQYF
TRBV20-1	TRBD2	-	TRBJ2-6	TGCAGTGCTTTTTTCGGGGGGAGAGGGGCCAACGTCCTGACTTTC	CSAFFGGRGANVLTF
TRBV6-5	-	-	TRBJ2-2	TGTGCCAGCTGTGGGACTTTCGGGGAGCTGTTTTTT	CASCGTFGELFF
TRBV12-3/TRBV12-4	-	-	TRBJ1-2	TGTGCCAGCAGTTTAGGCGGCTACACCTTC	CASSLGGYTF
TRBV4-2	TRBD1	-	TRBJ2-7	TGTGCCAGCAGCACGGTGGGACAGAGGGCCTACGAGCAGTACTTC	CASSTVGQRAYEQYF
TRBV20-1	TRBD1	-	TRBJ1-2	TGCAGTGCTAGACCCAGGGGGAAAACTAACTATGGCTACACCTTC	CSARPRGKTNYGYTF